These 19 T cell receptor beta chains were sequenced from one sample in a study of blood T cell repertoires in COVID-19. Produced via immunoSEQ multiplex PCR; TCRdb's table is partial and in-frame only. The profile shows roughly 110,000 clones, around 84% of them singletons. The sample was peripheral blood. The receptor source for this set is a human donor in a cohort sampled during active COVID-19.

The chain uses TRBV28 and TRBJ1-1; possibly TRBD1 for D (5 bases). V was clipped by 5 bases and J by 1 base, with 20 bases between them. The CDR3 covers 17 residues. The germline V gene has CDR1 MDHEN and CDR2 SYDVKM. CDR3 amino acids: CASSREQEGAWNTEAFF. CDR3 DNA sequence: TGTGCCAGCAGTAGAGAACAGGAGGGAGCGTGGAACACTGAAGCTTTCTTT.

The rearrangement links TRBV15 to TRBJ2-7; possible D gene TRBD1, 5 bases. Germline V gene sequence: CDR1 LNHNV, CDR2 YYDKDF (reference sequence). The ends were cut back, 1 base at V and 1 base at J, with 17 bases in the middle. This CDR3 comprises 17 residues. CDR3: CATSRAVTGQLSYEQYF. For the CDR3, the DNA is TGTGCCACCAGCAGAGCTGTAACAGGCCAACTTTCCTACGAGCAGTACTTC.

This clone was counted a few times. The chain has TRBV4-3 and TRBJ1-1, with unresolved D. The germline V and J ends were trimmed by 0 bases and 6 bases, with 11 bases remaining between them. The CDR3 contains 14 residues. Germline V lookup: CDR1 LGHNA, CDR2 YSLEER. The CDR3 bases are TGCGCCAGCAGCCAAGATCCGGGAGCGGCTGAAGCTTTCTTT. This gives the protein CASSQDPGAAEAFF.

CDR3 nucleotide sequence: TGTGCCAGTAGTATAGAAGGCAGGGGAAACACTGAAGCTTTCTTT. Translated, it gives CASSIEGRGNTEAFF. The chain carries TRBV19 and TRBJ1-1; D may be TRBD1 (6 bases). The germline CDR1 and CDR2 sequences are LNHDA and SQIVND (reference sequence). The CDR3 runs 15 residues. V was trimmed by 0 bases and J by 2 bases, leaving 10 bases between them. Full variable domain (remainder filled in from reference TRBV19 and TRBJ1-1): DGGITQSPKYLFRKEGQNVTLSCEQNLNHDAMYWYRQDPGQGLRLIYYSQIVNDFQKGDIAEGYSVSREKKESFPLTVTSAQKNPTAFYLCASSIEGRGNTEAFFGQGTRLTVV.

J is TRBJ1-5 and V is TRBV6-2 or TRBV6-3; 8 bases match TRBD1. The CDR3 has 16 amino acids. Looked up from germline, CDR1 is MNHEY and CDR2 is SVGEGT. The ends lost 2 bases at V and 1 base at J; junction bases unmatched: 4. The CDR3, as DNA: TGTGCCAGCAGTTACGGCAGGGGGCCAAGCAATCAGCCCCAGCATTTT. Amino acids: CASSYGRGPSNQPQHF.

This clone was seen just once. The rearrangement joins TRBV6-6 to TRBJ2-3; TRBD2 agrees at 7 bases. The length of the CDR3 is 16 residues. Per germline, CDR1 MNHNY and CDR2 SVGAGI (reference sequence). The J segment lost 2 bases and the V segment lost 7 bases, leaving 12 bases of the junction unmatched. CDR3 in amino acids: CASTLLGGELTDTQYF. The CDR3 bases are TGTGCCAGCACCCTCTTGGGGGGGGAGCTCACAGATACGCAGTATTTT.

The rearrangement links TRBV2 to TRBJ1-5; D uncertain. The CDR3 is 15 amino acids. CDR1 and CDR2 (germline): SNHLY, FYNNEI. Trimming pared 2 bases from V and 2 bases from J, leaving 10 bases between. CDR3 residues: CASSEFREGNQPQHF. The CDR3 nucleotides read TGTGCCAGCAGTGAATTTCGAGAGGGCAATCAGCCCCAGCATTTT.

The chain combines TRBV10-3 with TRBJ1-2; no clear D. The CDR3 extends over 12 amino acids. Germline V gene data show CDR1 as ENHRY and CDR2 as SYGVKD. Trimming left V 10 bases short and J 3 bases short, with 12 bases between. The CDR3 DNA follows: TGTGCCACCTCTAGTTGGGACTATGGCTACACCTTC. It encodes CATSSWDYGYTF.

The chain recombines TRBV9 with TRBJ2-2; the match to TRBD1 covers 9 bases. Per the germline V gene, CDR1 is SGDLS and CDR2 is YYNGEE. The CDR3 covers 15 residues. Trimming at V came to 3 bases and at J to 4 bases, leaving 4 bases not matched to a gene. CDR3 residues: CASSADRGSTGELFF. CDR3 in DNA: TGTGCCAGCAGCGCGGACAGGGGTTCCACCGGGGAGCTGTTTTTT. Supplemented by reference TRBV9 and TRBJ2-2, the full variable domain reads DSGVTQTPKHLITATGQRVTLRCSPRSGDLSVYWYQQSLDQGLQFLIQYYNGEERAKGNILERFSAQQFPDLHSELNLSSLELGDSALYFCASSADRGSTGELFFGEGSRLTVL.

CDR3 nucleotide sequence: TGTGCCAGCAGCCAGGACAGGACGGAGCAGTACTTC. Translation: CASSQDRTEQYF. This chain uses TRBV5-4 with TRBJ2-7; 7 bases agree with TRBD1. CDR3 length: 12 residues. The germline V gene encodes CDR1 SGHNT and CDR2 YYREEE (reference sequence). With 4 bases clipped from V and 7 bases from J, the junction kept 5 bases outside the gene matches.

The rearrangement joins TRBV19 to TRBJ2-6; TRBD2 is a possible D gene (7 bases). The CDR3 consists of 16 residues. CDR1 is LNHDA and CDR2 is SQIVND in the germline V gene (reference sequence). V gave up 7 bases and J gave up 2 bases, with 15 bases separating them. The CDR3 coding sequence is TGTGCCAGTAACGGGGCGGGGGCCCCTGGGGCCAACGTCCTGACTTTC. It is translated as CASNGAGAPGANVLTF.

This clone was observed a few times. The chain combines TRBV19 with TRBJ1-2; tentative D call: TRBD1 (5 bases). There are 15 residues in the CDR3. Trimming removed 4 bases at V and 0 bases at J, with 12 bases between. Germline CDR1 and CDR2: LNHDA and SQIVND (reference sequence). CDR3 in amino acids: CASSRVAGSNYGYTF. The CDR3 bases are TGTGCCAGTAGTAGAGTTGCAGGGTCTAACTATGGCTACACCTTC.

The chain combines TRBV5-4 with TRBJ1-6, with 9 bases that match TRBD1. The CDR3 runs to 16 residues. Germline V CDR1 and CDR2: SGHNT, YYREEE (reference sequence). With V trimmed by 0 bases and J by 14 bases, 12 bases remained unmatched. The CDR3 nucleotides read TGTGCCAGCAGCTTGGGGCCCGGACAGGGGATCATCACCCTCCACTTT. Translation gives CASSLGPGQGIITLHF.

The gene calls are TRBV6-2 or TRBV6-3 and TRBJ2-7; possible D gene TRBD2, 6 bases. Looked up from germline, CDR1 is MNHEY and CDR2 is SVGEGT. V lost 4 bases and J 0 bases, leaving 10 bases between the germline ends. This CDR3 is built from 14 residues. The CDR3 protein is CASSLRDPSYEQYF. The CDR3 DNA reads TGTGCCAGCAGTTTGCGGGACCCCTCCTACGAGCAGTACTTC.

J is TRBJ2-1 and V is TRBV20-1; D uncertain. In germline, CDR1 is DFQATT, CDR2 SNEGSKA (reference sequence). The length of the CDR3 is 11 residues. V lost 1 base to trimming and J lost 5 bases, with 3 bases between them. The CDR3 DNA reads TGCAGTGCTAGAGGTAACAATGAGCAGTTCTTC. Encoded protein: CSARGNNEQFF.

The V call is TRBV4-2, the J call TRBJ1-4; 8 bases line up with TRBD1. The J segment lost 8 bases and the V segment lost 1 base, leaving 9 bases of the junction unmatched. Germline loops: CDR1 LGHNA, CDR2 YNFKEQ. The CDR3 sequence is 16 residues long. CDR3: CASSQARQGAWEKLFF. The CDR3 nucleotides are TGTGCCAGCAGCCAAGCTCGGCAGGGGGCTTGGGAAAAACTGTTTTTT.

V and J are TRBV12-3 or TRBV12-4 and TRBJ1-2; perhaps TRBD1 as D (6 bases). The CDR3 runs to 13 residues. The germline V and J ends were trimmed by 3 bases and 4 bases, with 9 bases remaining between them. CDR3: CASSLQTGYGYTF. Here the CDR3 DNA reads TGTGCCAGCAGTTTGCAGACAGGCTATGGCTACACCTTC.

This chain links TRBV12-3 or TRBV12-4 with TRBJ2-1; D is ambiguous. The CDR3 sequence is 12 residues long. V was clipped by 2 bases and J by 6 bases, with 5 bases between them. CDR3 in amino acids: CASSLSANEQFF. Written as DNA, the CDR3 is TGTGCCAGCAGTTTAAGCGCCAATGAGCAGTTCTTC.

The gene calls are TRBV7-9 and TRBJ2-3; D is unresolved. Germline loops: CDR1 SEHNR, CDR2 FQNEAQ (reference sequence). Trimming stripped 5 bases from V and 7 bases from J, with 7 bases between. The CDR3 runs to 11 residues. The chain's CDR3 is CASSHSYTQYF. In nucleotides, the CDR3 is TGTGCCAGCAGCCACTCATATACGCAGTATTTT.